The 17 T cell receptor beta chains listed next were all sequenced from one sample in a study of Graves' ophthalmopathy and Graves' hyperthyroidism. Amplifying from RNA transcripts, the study obtained TCR beta CDR3 regions. A first-round RT-PCR used HTBI primers, followed by a second-round multiplex PCR. One entry per CDR3 protein results from TCRdb running MiXCR on the multiplex PCR reads. The sample lists about 230,000 distinct CDR3 sequences; 45% were seen once. Sequencing input: peripheral blood. The origin of the receptors is an adult man with Graves' ophthalmopathy.

This clonotype was seen a handful of times. The chain combines TRBV20-1 with TRBJ2-7; TRBD1 might be the D (6 bases). The CDR3 sequence is 14 residues long. The germline V gene has CDR1 DFQATT and CDR2 SNEGSKA (reference sequence). Trimming removed 3 bases at V and 2 bases at J, with 14 bases between. The CDR3 DNA follows: TGCAGTGCTAGTGTTTGGGGGCTGACCTACGAGCAGTACTTC. Protein product: CSASVWGLTYEQYF.

This clonotype was seen only a few times. The rearrangement uses TRBV18 and TRBJ2-2; unclear D gene. CDR1 is KGHSH and CDR2 is LQKENI in the germline V gene. Trimming left V 4 bases short and J 7 bases short, with 7 bases between. The CDR3 sequence is 12 residues long. This CDR3 reads CASSRFDGELFF. Here the CDR3 DNA reads TGTGCCAGCTCACGATTCGACGGGGAGCTGTTTTTT.

Ten or more counts support this clonotype. The chain uses TRBV20-1 and TRBJ1-4, with no clear D. V lost 8 bases, J lost 7 bases, and 14 bases lay in between. The CDR3 has 12 amino acids. Germline CDR1 DFQATT, CDR2 SNEGSKA (reference sequence). The CDR3 sequence is CSSGDLREKLFF. DNA of the CDR3: TGCAGTTCCGGCGATTTGCGTGAAAAACTGTTTTTT.

The chain combines TRBV27 with TRBJ2-3; D remains unclear. Trimming pared 4 bases from V and 2 bases from J, leaving 16 bases between. The CDR3 covers 16 residues. Germline CDR1 is MNHEY and CDR2 is SMNVEV (reference sequence). This CDR3 reads CASSWRLPQNTDTQYF. The CDR3 DNA sequence: TGTGCCAGCAGTTGGCGGCTGCCACAAAACACAGATACGCAGTATTTT.

The chain recombines TRBV29-1 with TRBJ1-1; the D is unclear. Germline V gene lookup returns CDR1 SQVTM and CDR2 ANQGSEA. The CDR3 totals 14 residues. V was trimmed by 4 bases and J by 1 base, leaving 13 bases between them. The CDR3 DNA is TGCAGCGTTGGAATCCTGGGATCGAACACTGAAGCTTTCTTT. It specifies CSVGILGSNTEAFF. Together with reference TRBV29-1 and TRBJ1-1, the CDR3 gives the full variable domain: SAVISQKPSRDICQRGTSLTIQCQVDSQVTMMFWYRQQPGQSLTLIATANQGSEATYESGFVIDKFPISRPNLTFSTLTVSNMSPEDSSIYLCSVGILGSNTEAFFGQGTRLTVV.

This clonotype was seen more than once but under ten times. This chain links TRBV6-1 with TRBJ1-1; the D is unclear. CDR1 and CDR2 (germline): MNHNS, SASEGT. Trimming left V 10 bases short and J 4 bases short, with 22 bases between. This CDR3 region has 15 residues. This CDR3 is CATQLLVSGGTEAFF. The CDR3 bases are TGTGCCACCCAACTCCTTGTCTCAGGTGGCACTGAAGCTTTCTTT.

The chain links TRBV9 to TRBJ2-5; D might be TRBD2 (6 bases). This CDR3 has 14 amino acids. Trimming pared 0 bases from V and 2 bases from J, leaving 8 bases between. Germline V gene sequence: CDR1 SGDLS, CDR2 YYNGEE. As DNA, the CDR3 is TGTGCCAGCAGCGTAGCCGGGAGTCAAGAGACCCAGTACTTC. Protein sequence: CASSVAGSQETQYF.

This chain connects TRBV6-1 to TRBJ1-6, with D tentatively TRBD1 (6 bases). V was clipped by 6 bases and J by 6 bases, with 12 bases between them. This CDR3 region has 14 residues. Germline V CDR1 and CDR2: MNHNS, SASEGT. CDR3 sequence reads: CASRAGTLNSPLHF. The CDR3 coding sequence is TGTGCCAGCAGGGCCGGGACACTTAATTCACCCCTCCACTTT.

This sequence joins TRBV7-9 and TRBJ2-6; the match to TRBD1 covers 8 bases. Trimming removed 4 bases from V and 2 bases from J; junction bases left unmatched: 7. CDR1 is SEHNR and CDR2 is FQNEAQ in the germline V gene (reference sequence). The CDR3 covers 17 residues. DNA of the CDR3: TGTGCCAGCAGCTCCCGAGGACAGGGCGCTGGGGCCAACGTCCTGACTTTC. Translating it yields CASSSRGQGAGANVLTF.

The chain couples TRBV24-1 to TRBJ2-3; 11 nucleotides agree with TRBD2. There are 16 residues in the CDR3. V trimming: 5 bases; J trimming: 3 bases; junction bases outside the gene matches: 6. From germline, CDR1 is KGHDR and CDR2 SFDVKD. The CDR3 reads CATSGSSGRPTDTQYF. The CDR3 DNA follows: TGTGCCACCAGTGGATCTAGCGGGAGGCCAACAGATACGCAGTATTTT.

This clonotype was recorded many times. The V call is TRBV29-1, the J call TRBJ1-2, with TRBD1 identical over 10 bases. The CDR3 is made up of 15 amino acids. The V gene end was trimmed by 4 bases and the J gene end by 4 bases; junction bases not matched to a gene: 9. Per the germline V gene, CDR1 is SQVTM and CDR2 is ANQGSEA. CDR3 DNA: TGCAGCGTTGCGCCCGGACAGGGGGTTGTCTATGGCTACACCTTC. Translating gives CSVAPGQGVVYGYTF.

V is TRBV29-1 and J is TRBJ2-5; D tentatively fits TRBD1 or TRBD2 (7 bases each). The germline gives CDR1 SQVTM, CDR2 ANQGSEA. The CDR3 totals 14 residues. Trimming cost V 5 bases and J 7 bases, with 20 bases left between them. CDR3 nucleotide sequence: TGCAGCGTTTTCGGGGGGCAGGGGGAGGTGACCCAGTACTTC. This translates into CSVFGGQGEVTQYF.

A note on this clonotype: The junction shows a germline mismatch at one end, possibly a read error. V is TRBV20-1 and J is TRBJ1-5; 7 bases align to TRBD1. The V gene's germline CDR1 is DFQATT and CDR2 SNEGSKA (reference sequence). This CDR3 comprises 14 residues. In DNA form, the CDR3 reads TGCAGTGATAGAGAAGGAGGGGGCGGTCAGCCCCAGCATTTT. It is translated as CSDREGGGGQPQHF.

This clonotype was found a few times. V and J are TRBV29-1 and TRBJ1-4, with D uncertain. The CDR3 consists of 12 residues. Trimming shortened V by 7 bases and J by 4 bases, and 10 bases separated the two germline ends. CDR1 and CDR2 from the germline V gene are SQVTM and ANQGSEA. Written as DNA, the CDR3 is TGCAGCGCTAGGACTTTTAATGAAAAACTGTTTTTT. It encodes CSARTFNEKLFF.

Only a few counts were recorded for this clonotype. The chain has TRBV28 and TRBJ1-4; the D gene is possibly TRBD1 (6 bases). V shed 5 bases and J shed 4 bases, with 11 bases lying between them. CDR1 and CDR2 from the germline V gene are MDHEN and SYDVKM. CDR3 length equals 14 residues. CDR3 sequence: CASSPDRRNEKLFF. In nucleotides, the CDR3 is TGTGCCAGCAGTCCGGACAGACGTAATGAAAAACTGTTTTTT. The full variable domain, in which reference TRBV28 and TRBJ1-4 provide the parts outside the CDR3, is DVKVTQSSRYLVKRTGEKVFLECVQDMDHENMFWYRQDPGLGLRLIYFSYDVKMKEKGDIPEGYSVSREKKERFSLILESASTNQTSMYLCASSPDRRNEKLFFGSGTQLSVL.

V usage is TRBV9 and J usage is TRBJ2-5; D uncertain. V lost 7 bases and J lost 4, with 11 bases in between. The CDR3 covers 12 residues. Germline V CDR1 and CDR2: SGDLS, YYNGEE. CDR3 amino acids: CASSPPAETQYF. CDR3 DNA: TGTGCCAGCTCACCACCGGCAGAGACCCAGTACTTC.

This clonotype was seen once. This sequence joins TRBV28 and TRBJ1-1, with a weak D call TRBD1 (5 bases). CDR1 is MDHEN, CDR2 SYDVKM, per germline. The CDR3 sequence is 14 residues long. V was trimmed by 5 bases and J by 3 bases, leaving 13 bases between them. This CDR3 reads CASSLATRDTEAFF. DNA for the CDR3: TGTGCCAGCAGTCTCGCCACCAGGGACACTGAAGCTTTCTTT.